This TCR beta chain was captured in a study of cytomegalovirus exposure and HLA in healthy donors. Whole-study findings and limits: Cytomegalovirus-associated status was assigned to more than 150 TCR beta chains. Clusters of TCRs from the first cohort tended to co-occur in the roughly 120 validation repertoires (as a later analysis found). The classifier, whose performance was assessed in both the original and validation cohorts, reportedly diagnosed cytomegalovirus status with high specificity and sensitivity.

The donors were in the roughly 110-subject validation cohort; that cohort was separate from the approximately 700-subject first cohort. The repertoire was sequenced with immunoSEQ multiplex PCR; TCRdb's copy has only in-frame clones and lacks some. The table records around 300,000 clones, approximately 83% of them present only once. Germline CDR1 and CDR2: MNHNS and SASEGT. The CDR3 is made up of 15 amino acids. The ends lost 7 bases at V and 7 bases at J; junction bases unmatched: 11. Details on this clone: Antigen unknown.

The chain joins TRBV6-1 to TRBJ2-1, with 9 bases aligning to TRBD1. The receptor was isolated from a woman aged 18-29 years in good health and CMV-seronegative. Sequenced input: PBMCs. CDR3 nucleotides: TGTGCCAGCACCAGGAGGGGAGGGACAGGGAATGAGCAGTTCTTC. Its translation is CASTRRGGTGNEQFF.